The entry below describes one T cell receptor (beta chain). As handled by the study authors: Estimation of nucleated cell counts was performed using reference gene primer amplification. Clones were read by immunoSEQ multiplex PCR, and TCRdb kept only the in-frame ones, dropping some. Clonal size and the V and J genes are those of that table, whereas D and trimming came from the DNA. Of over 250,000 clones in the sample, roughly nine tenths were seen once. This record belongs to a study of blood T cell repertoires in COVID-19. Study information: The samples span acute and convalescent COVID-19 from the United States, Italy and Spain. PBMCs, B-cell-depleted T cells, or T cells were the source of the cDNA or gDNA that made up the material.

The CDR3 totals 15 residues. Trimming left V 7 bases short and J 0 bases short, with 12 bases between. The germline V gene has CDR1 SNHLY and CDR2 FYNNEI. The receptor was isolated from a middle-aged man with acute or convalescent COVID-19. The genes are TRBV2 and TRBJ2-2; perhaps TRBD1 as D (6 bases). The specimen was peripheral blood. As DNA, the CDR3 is TGTGCCAGCATCCGTTGGACAGCGAACACCGGGGAGCTGTTTTTT. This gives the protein CASIRWTANTGELFF.